The next 10 T cell receptor beta chains were all read from a single sample in a study of monozygotic twins with inflammatory bowel disease. TCRdb reprocessed the 5' RACE reads; each CDR3 protein has one entry and no DNA is given. The table for this sample gives more than 85,000 distinct CDR3 sequences. Sequenced: blood. All receptors derive from a human donor with ulcerative colitis or Crohn's disease, or a healthy co-twin of an affected twin (not recorded which).

The CDR3 loop is CSARSGGWDTGELFF. The chain links TRBV20-1 to TRBJ2-2; there is no DNA to check the TCRdb D call of TRBD2. The CDR3 sequence is 15 residues long. Germline V CDR1 and CDR2: DFQATT, SNEGSKA (reference sequence).

The chain uses TRBV12-3 or TRBV12-4 and TRBJ2-1. This CDR3 has 12 amino acids. The CDR3 region is CASSPPLGEQFF.

This sequence joins TRBV18 and TRBJ1-3. The CDR3 is 16 amino acids. The germline V gene encodes CDR1 KGHSH and CDR2 LQKENI. CDR3 loop: CASSQRRSFSGNTIYF. Based on the CDR3 plus reference TRBV18 and TRBJ1-3, the full variable domain is NAGVMQNPRHLVRRRGQEARLRCSPMKGHSHVYWYRQLPEEGLKFMVYLQKENIIDESGMPKERFSAEFPKEGPSILRIQQVVRGDSAAYFCASSQRRSFSGNTIYFGEGSWLTVV.

The CDR3 spells CASSRTGVYGGATYGYTF. This chain connects TRBV11-1 to TRBJ1-2; TCRdb calls TRBD1, which cannot be checked without DNA. Germline V gives CDR1 SGHAT, CDR2 FQDESV (reference sequence). This CDR3 has 18 amino acids.

The V and J genes are TRBV4-3 and TRBJ2-1; as DNA is missing, the TRBD2 call by TCRdb cannot be tested. Germline assignment: CDR1 LGHNA and CDR2 YSLEER. This CDR3 has 13 amino acids. CDR3 loop: CAASLARYNEQFF.

V is TRBV10-3 and J is TRBJ2-1; TCRdb selects TRBD2, and the lack of DNA leaves this call unchecked. The V gene's germline CDR1 is ENHRY and CDR2 SYGVKD. The CDR3 runs to 17 residues. The chain's CDR3 is CAISGKNSGGDYNEQFF.

This sequence joins TRBV13 and TRBJ1-6. CDR1 and CDR2 (germline): PRHDT, FYEKMQ (reference sequence). CDR3 size: 17 residues. CDR3 amino acids: CASSSGLPLSYNSPLHF. Based on the CDR3 plus reference TRBV13 and TRBJ1-6, the full variable domain is AAGVIQSPRHLIKEKRETATLKCYPIPRHDTVYWYQQGPGQDPQFLISFYEKMQSDKGSIPDRFSAQQFSDYHSELNMSSLELGDSALYFCASSSGLPLSYNSPLHFGNGTRLTVT.

The V gene is TRBV15, the J gene TRBJ2-3; the TRBD1 assignment by TCRdb is unverifiable without DNA. The CDR3 covers 15 residues. CDR1 LNHNV and CDR2 YYDKDF come from the germline V gene (reference sequence). This chain's CDR3 is CATSRGQGATDTQYF.

The genes are TRBV20-1 and TRBJ2-5; TCRdb's D call, TRBD2, is unchecked because there is no DNA. Germline CDR1 reads DFQATT; CDR2 reads SNEGSKA (reference sequence). The CDR3 totals 16 residues. CDR3 residues: CSATIAGGTSVETQYF.

V usage is TRBV12-3 or TRBV12-4 and J usage is TRBJ1-6. The CDR3 is 15 residues long. CDR3 amino acids: CASSLDFSYNSPLHF.